The text below deals with one T cell receptor beta chain. The CDR3 contains 14 residues. Trimming removed 4 bases at V and 10 bases at J, with 17 bases between. CDR1 is SGHTA and CDR2 is FQGNSA in the germline V gene. From blood CD8+ and CD4+ T cells, the TCR beta chain was sequenced. Relapsing-remitting disease, either stable or active, was present in the multiple sclerosis controls, who were treatment-naive patients. Purification of the CD8+ and CD4+ T cells relied on negative isolation, and TEMRA cells underwent FACS enrichment. RNA, at about 0.45 to 1 ug, was reverse transcribed with random hexamers. Amplification of TCR beta CDR3 used immunoSEQ multiplex PCR across 54 Vbeta and 13 Jbeta. A single record per CDR3 protein comes from TCRdb applying MiXCR to the immunoSEQ multiplex PCR reads. The sample has 150,000 to 200,000 distinct CDR3 sequences; roughly 95% are singletons. This record belongs to a study of CD8 T cells in Susac syndrome.

Input material: CD4+ T cells from PBMCs. This sequence joins TRBV7-2 and TRBJ2-1, with a possible D match to TRBD2 (6 bases). The clonotype comes from a human donor with multiple sclerosis. For the CDR3, the DNA is TGTGCCAGCAGCTCGACTAGTATGGTAGTAGAGCAGTTCTTC. Protein product: CASSSTSMVVEQFF.